The 18 T cell receptor beta chains given below trace back to one sample, sequenced in a study of blood T cell repertoires in COVID-19. Data came from immunoSEQ multiplex PCR; TCRdb stores just in-frame clones and leaves some out. The sample comprises some 220,000 clones, about four fifths of which are singletons, and 3% rests with the top ten. The sample taken for sequencing was peripheral blood. The receptors originated from a woman aged 25 to 45 who had recovered from COVID-19.

The genes are TRBV18 and TRBJ1-2; no firm D call. This CDR3 spans 14 amino acids. The ends were cut back, 0 bases at V and 6 bases at J, with 11 bases in the middle. Germline V gene lookup returns CDR1 KGHSH and CDR2 LQKENI. In DNA, the CDR3 is TGTGCCAGCTCACCACCGCCGGGATCGGATGGCTACACCTTC. Its translation: CASSPPPGSDGYTF.

V is TRBV7-2 and J is TRBJ2-7; 9 bases align to TRBD2. The germline V gene encodes CDR1 SGHTA and CDR2 FQGNSA. Trimming at V came to 4 bases and at J to 7 bases, leaving 11 bases not matched to a gene. This CDR3 spans 15 amino acids. CDR3 sequence reads: CASSSLGLALGEQYF. DNA for the CDR3: TGTGCCAGCAGCTCGCTAGGACTAGCGCTTGGGGAGCAGTACTTC.

The genes are TRBV29-1 and TRBJ1-2, with D possibly being TRBD1 (5 bases). This CDR3 contains 11 residues. V gave up 5 bases and J gave up 7 bases, with 11 bases separating them. The germline CDR1 and CDR2 sequences are SQVTM and ANQGSEA. CDR3 nucleotides: TGCAGCGTTCAGATGGGGGGTGGCTACACCTTC. Its translation is CSVQMGGGYTF.

The chain links TRBV14 to TRBJ2-1; 10 bases line up with TRBD2. V lost 4 bases and J lost 6; bases outside the gene matches: 6. Germline loops: CDR1 SGHDN, CDR2 FVKESK. The CDR3 extends over 15 amino acids. Written as DNA, the CDR3 is TGTGCCAGCAGCCTACACGGACTAGCGGCCAATGAGCAGTTCTTC. Protein product: CASSLHGLAANEQFF.

This sequence joins TRBV5-1 and TRBJ2-7; possible D gene TRBD1, 6 bases. V gave up 0 bases and J gave up 3 bases, with 10 bases separating them. CDR1 is SGHRS, CDR2 YFSETQ, per germline. The CDR3 is made up of 14 amino acids. The CDR3 DNA reads TGCGCCAGCAGCTTGGAATCGGACAGCTACGAGCAGTACTTC. Protein product: CASSLESDSYEQYF.

The sample holds one count of this clone. The gene calls are TRBV3-1 (or the pseudogene TRBV3-2) and TRBJ2-3; a possible D gene is TRBD2 (7 bases). V gave up 0 bases and J gave up 2 bases, with 24 bases separating them. The germline CDR1 and CDR2 sequences are LGHDT and YNNKEL (reference sequence). The CDR3 has 20 amino acids. For the CDR3, the DNA is TGTGCCAGCAGCCAAGATCGGGGGGCGGGCGCACTTTACCACACAGATACGCAGTATTTT. Its protein product is CASSQDRGAGALYHTDTQYF.

The chain carries TRBV4-1 and TRBJ1-2; 7 positions agree with TRBD1. Germline CDR1 and CDR2: MGHRA and YSYEKL. This CDR3 contains 13 residues. J lost 6 bases, V lost 4 bases, and 5 bases had no gene match. The CDR3 nucleotides are TGCGCCAGCAGCCCCGACAGGGCGGATGGCTACACCTTC. Translating it yields CASSPDRADGYTF.

Here the CDR3 reads CSVAPRLAFNEQFF. In nucleotides, the CDR3 is TGCAGCGTTGCTCCGCGACTAGCATTCAATGAGCAGTTCTTC. This chain links TRBV29-1 with TRBJ2-1; 7 bases align to TRBD2. The trim removed 4 bases at V and 6 bases at J, leaving 9 bases unmatched. Germline assignment: CDR1 SQVTM and CDR2 ANQGSEA. The CDR3 loop spans 14 amino acids.

V gene TRBV7-9 combines with J gene TRBJ1-3; 7 bases map to TRBD1. The junction had 10 bases not matched to a gene; V was cut back by 5 bases and J by 3 bases. Germline CDR1 is SEHNR and CDR2 is FQNEAQ (reference sequence). This CDR3 spans 16 amino acids. The DNA for the CDR3 is TGTGCCAGCAGCCCCATGGGACAGAGACTTGGAAACACCATATATTTT. Its translation: CASSPMGQRLGNTIYF.

This chain joins TRBV27 and TRBJ2-1; D possibly corresponds to TRBD2 (5 bases). The V gene's germline CDR1 is MNHEY and CDR2 SMNVEV (reference sequence). This CDR3 region has 14 residues. V lost 6 bases and J lost 5, with 14 bases in between. The CDR3 coding sequence is TGTGCCAGCAGCTATACGGGGATTAACAATGAGCAGTTCTTC. It yields the protein CASSYTGINNEQFF.

The V gene is TRBV28, the J gene TRBJ2-2, with D possibly being TRBD2 (6 bases). The germline CDR1 and CDR2 sequences are MDHEN and SYDVKM. The CDR3 covers 15 residues. Trimming stripped 2 bases from V and 0 bases from J, with 7 bases between. Here the CDR3 reads CASSLRLANTGELFF. The CDR3 bases are TGTGCCAGCAGTTTAAGACTAGCGAACACCGGGGAGCTGTTTTTT.

The rearrangement joins TRBV28 to TRBJ2-3, with TRBD2 matching over 10 bases. Germline CDR1 MDHEN, CDR2 SYDVKM. There are 16 residues in the CDR3. V lost 7 bases to trimming and J lost 7 bases; unmatched junction nucleotides: 14. Written as DNA, the CDR3 is TGTGCCAGCACCCCCGGGGGAGCGGGAGGGCGAAATACGCAGTATTTT. Its translation is CASTPGGAGGRNTQYF.

This rearrangement joins TRBV25-1 to TRBJ2-3; 11 nucleotides match TRBD2. Germline CDR1 and CDR2: MGHDK and SYGVNS. V was clipped by 2 bases and J by 4 bases; unmatched bases: 5. The CDR3 is made up of 16 amino acids. CDR3 in DNA: TGTGCCAGCAGTGAAACTAGCGGGAGTTCCCCAGATACGCAGTATTTT. It is translated as CASSETSGSSPDTQYF.

J is TRBJ2-3 and V is TRBV9; D possibly corresponds to TRBD2 (5 bases). CDR1 and CDR2 (germline): SGDLS, YYNGEE. The length of the CDR3 is 18 residues. V was trimmed by 0 bases and J by 3 bases, leaving 20 bases between them. The CDR3 spells CASSVDGFVGSGTDTQYF. The DNA for the CDR3 is TGTGCCAGCAGCGTAGATGGTTTCGTGGGAAGCGGAACAGATACGCAGTATTTT.

This sequence joins TRBV29-1 and TRBJ1-4; possibly TRBD1 for D (5 bases). CDR3 length: 12 amino acids. The ends were cut back, 4 bases at V and 8 bases at J, with 11 bases in the middle. Germline CDR1 SQVTM, CDR2 ANQGSEA. The CDR3 DNA follows: TGCAGCGTTGTTGGGGGAGGCGAAAAACTGTTTTTT. It is translated as CSVVGGGEKLFF.

The chain couples TRBV13 to TRBJ1-2, with a weak D call TRBD1 (6 bases). In germline, CDR1 is PRHDT, CDR2 FYEKMQ (reference sequence). With 5 bases removed from V and 8 bases from J, the gap between germline ends came to 18 bases. The CDR3 has 14 residues. The CDR3: CASSLWYRDGGYTF. The DNA for the CDR3 is TGTGCCAGCAGCCTGTGGTACAGGGATGGCGGCTACACCTTC.

The chain recombines TRBV28 with TRBJ2-1; TRBD1 aligns across 8 bases. Germline CDR1 is MDHEN and CDR2 is SYDVKM. V lost 7 bases and J lost 3; bases outside the gene matches: 8. CDR3 length: 15 residues. CDR3 DNA sequence: TGTGCCAGCACGTCACCAACAGGGGGCTACAATGAGCAGTTCTTC. Translating it yields CASTSPTGGYNEQFF.

The chain recombines TRBV9 with TRBJ2-7, with D possibly TRBD1 on 6 matching bases. The CDR3 is 14 amino acids. Trimming took 3 bases from V and 4 from J, leaving 14 bases between them. From germline, CDR1 is SGDLS and CDR2 YYNGEE. The CDR3 DNA is TGTGCCAGCAGCGAGGGGGACGGAACTTACGAGCAGTACTTC. Translating it yields CASSEGDGTYEQYF.